This T cell receptor (beta chain) was identified in a study of response to subunit inactivated influenza vaccine. TCRdb itself ran the RT-PCR reads through MiXCR, one entry per CDR3 protein. The sample contains 800,000 to 1,000,000 distinct CDR3 sequences, approximately 21% of which appear only once. Study observations and caveats: Every seasonal influenza vaccination brings in few new T cells, the authors suggested.

The CDR3 runs to 15 residues. CDR1 is SGHRS, CDR2 YFSETQ, per germline. V was trimmed by 0 bases and J by 1 base, leaving 11 bases between them. About this clonotype: Its antigen is unknown.

This sequence originates from a man aged 50-60 years who received an inactivated influenza vaccine. Sequenced material: PBMCs from blood, taken approximately 5 days after vaccination. V gene TRBV5-1 combines with J gene TRBJ2-7; maybe TRBD1 (6 bases). The CDR3 bases are TGCGCCAGCAGCTTGGGTTTCACAGGGTCCTACGAGCAGTACTTC. Encoded protein: CASSLGFTGSYEQYF.